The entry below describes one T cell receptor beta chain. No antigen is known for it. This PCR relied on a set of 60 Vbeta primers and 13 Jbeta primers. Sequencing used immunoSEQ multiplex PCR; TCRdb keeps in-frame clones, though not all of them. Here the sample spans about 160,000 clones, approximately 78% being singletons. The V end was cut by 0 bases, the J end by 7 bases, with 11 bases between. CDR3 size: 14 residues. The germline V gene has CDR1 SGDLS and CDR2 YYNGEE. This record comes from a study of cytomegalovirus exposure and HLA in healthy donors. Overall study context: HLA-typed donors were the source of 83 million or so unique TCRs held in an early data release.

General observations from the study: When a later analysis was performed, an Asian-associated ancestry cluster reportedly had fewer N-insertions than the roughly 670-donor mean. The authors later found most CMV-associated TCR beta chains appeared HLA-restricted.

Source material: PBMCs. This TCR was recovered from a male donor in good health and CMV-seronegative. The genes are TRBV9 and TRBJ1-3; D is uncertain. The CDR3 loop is CASSVGEAGNTIYF. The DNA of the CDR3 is TGTGCCAGCAGCGTAGGGGAAGCGGGTAACACCATATATTTT. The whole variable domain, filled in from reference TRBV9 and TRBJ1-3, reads DSGVTQTPKHLITATGQRVTLRCSPRSGDLSVYWYQQSLDQGLQFLIQYYNGEERAKGNILERFSAQQFPDLHSELNLSSLELGDSALYFCASSVGEAGNTIYFGEGSWLTVV.